This T cell receptor (beta chain) was identified during a study of T cells in Graves' hyperthyroidism and ophthalmopathy (dated by TCRdb to the late 2010s). Study-level background: Peripheral blood was sampled at the time of initial diagnosis, prior to any treatment. The 85 to 100 discovery patients were randomly split 7:3 into training and test sets. Prospective prediction of ophthalmopathy was tested in an independent validation cohort of 18 to 20 hyperthyroidism patients and 17 patients who later progressed to ophthalmopathy. The study also compared thyroid tissue and blood T-cell repertoires from several Graves' hyperthyroidism patients. To identify TCR V-J signatures that set the groups apart, the researchers used a discovery cohort of more than 95 patients, made up of under 45 with Graves' ophthalmopathy and about 60 with stable Graves' hyperthyroidism. According to the paper, TCR Vbeta CDR3 sequencing was carried out on some 140 peripheral blood samples, which came from 40 to 45 ophthalmopathy, around 75 hyperthyroidism and approximately 17 progressor patients. Once sampling was done, hyperthyroidism patients were given methimazole at a starting dose of 30 mg daily, whereas ophthalmopathy patients were given high-dose intravenous methylprednisolone. What the work shows at the level of the full study, not this receptor alone: In cross-validation, a model built on a 13 V-J signature told ophthalmopathy apart from stable hyperthyroidism with approximately 90% sensitivity and approximately 81% specificity, and in testing the same model reached 80%/75%. Most expanded thyroid clonotypes (frequency above 0.001) were also found in blood, which suggests that blood repertoires may mirror thyroid immune responses. No statistical method was used to fix the sample size in advance, and group allocation was not hidden from the investigators. During validation, the model predicted progression to ophthalmopathy a median of roughly six months ahead of onset, with more than 55% sensitivity and 72.22% specificity.

Many counts were recorded for this clonotype. This clone's antigen is unknown. The input lacks base qualities; no much larger clone sits a single base away. TCR beta CDR3 regions were amplified from RNA transcripts. The TCR CDR3 was subjected to a first round of RT-PCR using the HTBI primer set and the Qiagen OneStep RT-PCR kit. A second multiplex PCR round built the libraries, followed by size selection and purification. The libraries were sequenced on an Illumina HiSeq2000 using paired-end 100 bp reads. Concerning the study's data processing: SOAPnuke was used to process the raw data, throwing out any read that contained adapters or uncalled bases, had a mean Phred below 15, or lacked an exact constant-primer or identifier match. COPE v1.2.5 was used to merge the high-quality paired reads, and each unique nucleotide sequence was defined as a clonotype. Clonotypes were aligned to IMGT TRBV, TRBD and TRBJ reference segments using MiTCR v1.1. Only V-J combinations with frequency above 0.0001, covering 99% to 99.2% of repertoires, were analysed. A TCS score was defined as the ratio between F50 (clonal expansion) and ExV (chaos), using BLOSUM62-based TCRdist between CDR3 peptides within each V-J. Welch's t-statistics and random forest reduced around 520 V-J features to 10 to 15, which were used in a naive Bayes classifier (R e1071). The public reads were reanalyzed by TCRdb: fastp trimming at Q25, MiXCR alignment, in-frame beta chains only. Merged by CDR3 protein, the rows form single entries marked with the most common genes and DNA. V and J calls and clone size were set by TCRdb, not the authors. The sample table records approximately 410,000 distinct CDR3 sequences; roughly 14% of these occur just once. Over 10% of the sample rests with the top ten.

Ophthalmopathy patients had moderately to severely active disease, with a Clinical Activity Score of 3 or more, a NOSPECS grade of 4 or more, and a disease duration of less than 3 months. Any patient with an uncontrolled infection, another autoimmune disease, pregnancy or lactation was excluded. Diagnoses were established on the basis of clinical symptoms, serum thyroxine and TRAb, thyroid ultrasound, and orbital computed tomography. PBMCs were separated from roughly 10 ml of fresh peripheral blood using Ficoll-Paque density gradient centrifugation. Total RNA was extracted with Trizol reagent, and quality was checked on an Agilent 2100 Bioanalyzer. This sequence was found in a man between 18 and 29 years old with Graves' ophthalmopathy. The sequencing sample was made of blood.

The CDR3 protein: CAWGDRTNEKLFF. The nucleotide sequence reads TGTGCCTGGGGGGACAGAACTAATGAAAAACTGTTTTTT. The chain is assembled from TRBV30 and TRBJ1-4, and TRBD1 matches 7 of the central bases. Per the germline V gene (reference sequence), GTSNPN is the CDR1 and SVGIG is the CDR2. V has 5 bases trimmed and J has 1 base trimmed; junction bases matching no gene number 1. Spanning cysteine to phenylalanine, the CDR3 consists of 13 amino acids. Left in the record is the CDR3 DNA by itself, 39 bases read in frame from the first base.